This is a list of T cell receptor beta chains from one sample in a study of shared clonotypes between healthy human individuals. TCRdb's copy holds only in-frame clones and misses some; the assay was immunoSEQ multiplex PCR. Of about 670,000 clones listed, 55% to 75% are singletons. The sample taken for sequencing was memory CD4+ T cells sorted from blood. These receptors came from a woman aged 25 to 39 in good health. Both conserved end residues are part of each CDR3. The order of the fields is clone size, D gene, J gene, V gene, CDR3 protein, CDR3 DNA. A D gene is named only where the DNA matches it firmly. For some rows the clone size is stated as once, few or many, or as a class when expanded; others skip it.

>-|TRBD2|TRBJ2-5|TRBV11-2
CASSLEASGVGETQYF
TGTGCCAGCAGCTTAGAGGCTAGCGGGGTGGGAGAGACCCAGTACTTC
>once|-|TRBJ2-5|TRBV6-6
CASSSRVHEETQYF
TGTGCCAGCAGTTCCAGGGTGCACGAAGAGACCCAGTACTTC
>-|-|TRBJ1-5|TRBV19
CASSTPEGWSGSQHF
TGTGCCAGTAGTACCCCAGAGGGGTGGTCCGGATCCCAGCATTTT
>-|TRBD2|TRBJ2-7|TRBV28
CAGSGGAFYEQYF
TGTGCCGGCTCGGGGGGGGCCTTCTACGAGCAGTACTTC
>few|TRBD1|TRBJ2-1|TRBV27
CASRSGQGGGYNEQFF
TGTGCCAGCAGATCCGGACAGGGCGGAGGCTACAATGAGCAGTTCTTC
>-|-|TRBJ2-7|TRBV5-1
CASRFSGAFSYEQYF
TGCGCCAGCAGGTTTTCTGGGGCTTTCTCCTACGAGCAGTACTTC
>-|-|TRBJ1-2|TRBV6-5
CASSYSGARVEGYTF
TGTGCCAGCAGTTACTCGGGCGCCAGGGTAGAGGGCTACACCTTC
>-|-|TRBJ1-3|TRBV25-1
CASSEAARSGNTIYF
TGTGCCAGCAGTGAGGCCGCCCGCTCTGGAAACACCATATATTTT
>few|-|TRBJ1-4|TRBV27
CASSLWAGEKLFF
TGTGCCAGCAGTTTATGGGCGGGTGAAAAACTGTTTTTT
>-|TRBD1|TRBJ2-2|TRBV5-1
CASHRQGASDDTGELFF
TGCGCCTCCCACCGACAGGGGGCGTCTGATGACACCGGGGAGCTGTTTTTT
>-|-|TRBJ2-7|TRBV7-2
CASSLAPPDEQYF
TGTGCCAGCAGCTTAGCTCCCCCGGATGAGCAGTACTTC
>-|TRBD1|TRBJ1-1|TRBV2
CASSPQGVRNTEAFF
TGTGCCAGCAGCCCACAGGGGGTTCGGAACACTGAAGCTTTCTTT
>-|-|TRBJ1-5|TRBV18
CASSQGSNQPQHF
TGTGCCAGCTCACAGGGGAGCAATCAGCCCCAGCATTTT
>-|TRBD2|TRBJ2-3|TRBV28
CASRGTSGGTDTQYF
TGTGCCAGCAGGGGGACTAGCGGGGGCACAGATACGCAGTATTTT
>-|-|TRBJ2-2|TRBV5-1
CASSSGAQNTGELFF
TGCGCCAGCAGCTCGGGGGCACAGAACACCGGGGAGCTGTTTTTT
>few|-|TRBJ1-2|TRBV19
CASSIGTENYGYTF
TGTGCCAGTAGTATTGGTACAGAGAACTATGGCTACACCTTC
>-|-|TRBJ1-4|TRBV29-1
CSVQSRENEKLFF
TGCAGCGTCCAGAGCAGAGAGAATGAAAAACTGTTTTTT
>many|-|TRBJ2-7|TRBV28
CASSPSRGYEQYF
TGTGCCAGCAGTCCATCCAGGGGCTACGAGCAGTACTTC
>-|-|TRBJ2-2|TRBV27
CASSLSRDSVTGELFF
TGTGCCAGCAGTCTATCGCGGGACTCCGTGACCGGGGAGCTGTTTTTT
>-|-|TRBJ2-5|TRBV28
CASSLHRGTQIQYF
TGTGCCAGCAGTCTCCATAGGGGGACCCAGATCCAGTACTTC